The 28 T cell receptor beta chains given below trace back to one sample, sequenced in a study of shared clonotypes between healthy human individuals. Cells designated naive CD8 were CD45RO-negative and were positively selected for CCR7, with terminally differentiated effector memory CD45RA+ cells excluded. The protocol was immunoSEQ multiplex PCR, while the TCRdb copy is restricted to in-frame clones and leaves out a portion. This table holds some 2.1 million clones, about 94% found once. Sample: naive CD8+ T cells sorted from blood. All receptors derive from a man younger than 35 in good health.

The chain is built from TRBV5-4 and TRBJ2-3, with unresolved D. The CDR3 has 15 amino acids. V was shortened by 2 bases and J by 3 bases, with 13 bases between the two germline ends. Germline values: CDR1 SGHNT, CDR2 YYREEE (reference sequence). The CDR3 spells CASSFWNFETDTQYF. The CDR3 nucleotides read TGTGCCAGCAGCTTTTGGAATTTTGAGACAGATACGCAGTATTTT.

The chain links TRBV10-3 to TRBJ1-1; D might be TRBD1 (5 bases). CDR1 and CDR2 from the germline V gene are ENHRY and SYGVKD. Trimming took off 2 bases at V and 4 bases at J, with 14 bases between the two ends. This CDR3 has 15 residues. The CDR3 sequence: CAISEGLSGFTEAFF. In nucleotides, the CDR3 is TGTGCCATCAGTGAGGGTTTGTCAGGGTTCACTGAAGCTTTCTTT.

The chain couples TRBV4-1 to TRBJ2-3; no clear D gene. Deletions cut 5 bases from V and 3 bases from J, with 12 bases between. CDR1 and CDR2 (germline): MGHRA, YSYEKL. The CDR3 is 14 amino acids. CDR3 in amino acids: CASSYQTSTDTQYF. The CDR3 region has the DNA TGCGCCAGCAGCTATCAGACGAGTACAGATACGCAGTATTTT.

The chain combines TRBV27 with TRBJ1-4; D gene uncertain. This CDR3 region has 14 residues. V lost 4 bases and J lost 8, with 14 bases in between. The germline CDR1 and CDR2 sequences are MNHEY and SMNVEV (reference sequence). CDR3 DNA: TGTGCCAGCAGTTGGGAACCCCGTGGCGAAAAACTGTTTTTT. It yields the protein CASSWEPRGEKLFF.

This chain uses TRBV13 with TRBJ2-7; 12 positions agree with TRBD1. The CDR3 sequence is 17 residues long. CDR1 PRHDT and CDR2 FYEKMQ come from the germline V gene (reference sequence). Losses at the gene ends were 4 bases for V and 6 bases for J; bases not matched to a gene: 13. CDR3 region: CASSSIAEGQGAGEQYF. In DNA form, the CDR3 reads TGTGCCAGCAGCTCCATTGCCGAGGGACAGGGGGCTGGCGAGCAGTACTTC.

This chain connects TRBV27 to TRBJ1-5; a weak D match, TRBD1 (5 bases). Germline CDR1 reads MNHEY; CDR2 reads SMNVEV (reference sequence). Trimming removed 5 bases from V and 0 bases from J, with 5 bases in between. There are 13 residues in the CDR3. The CDR3 is CASSQGSNQPQHF. The CDR3 region has the DNA TGTGCCAGCAGTCAGGGTAGCAATCAGCCCCAGCATTTT.

The chain couples TRBV7-9 to TRBJ1-1, with 7 bases that match TRBD1. This CDR3 region has 14 residues. V lost 4 bases and J lost 4; bases outside the gene matches: 6. Germline CDR1 is SEHNR and CDR2 is FQNEAQ (reference sequence). CDR3: CASSSIRDSTEAFF. DNA for the CDR3: TGTGCCAGCAGCTCAATCCGGGACAGCACTGAAGCTTTCTTT.

Concerning this clone itself: This CDR3 is also generated by other DNA sequences in the sample. J is TRBJ2-2 and V is TRBV27, with 7 bases fitting TRBD2. Germline V gene lookup returns CDR1 MNHEY and CDR2 SMNVEV (reference sequence). V lost 2 bases to trimming and J lost 3 bases; unmatched junction nucleotides: 0. The CDR3 length is 14 residues. In nucleotides, the CDR3 is TGTGCCAGCAGTTTAGCGGGGGACACCGGGGAGCTGTTTTTT. It encodes CASSLAGDTGELFF.

Comment on this clone: Since a much larger clone is just one base distant, this may be a read error. Other nucleotide sequences in the sample specify the same CDR3. V is TRBV7-9 and J is TRBJ2-7; D call uncertain. Between the trimmed V and J ends, which lost 5 bases and 1 base, there was a span of 3 bases. Per germline, CDR1 SEHNR and CDR2 FQNEAQ (reference sequence). CDR3 length: 11 residues. DNA of the CDR3: TGTGCCAGCAGCCCGTCCTACGAGCAGTACTTC. This translates into CASSPSYEQYF.

The CDR3 bases are TGTGCCAGCAGTGAAGTAGGGACAGCCCGCGAGACCCAGTACTTC. Encoded protein: CASSEVGTARETQYF. This chain links TRBV6-1 with TRBJ2-5, with 7 positions matching TRBD1. This CDR3 has 15 amino acids. Unmatched junction bases numbered 7, after V lost 1 base and J lost 5 bases. Germline loops: CDR1 MNHNS, CDR2 SASEGT.

For the CDR3, the DNA is TGTGCCAGCAAGACTGCTAGGAACACTGAAGCTTTCTTT. Translation gives CASKTARNTEAFF. The genes are TRBV2 and TRBJ1-1; D is unclear. CDR3 length: 13 amino acids. With 7 bases removed from V and 1 base from J, the gap between germline ends came to 10 bases. CDR1 and CDR2 (germline): SNHLY, FYNNEI.

This clone showed up just once. The J gene is TRBJ2-7, the V gene TRBV12-5; TRBD1 agrees at 9 bases. This CDR3 comprises 16 residues. The V gene end was trimmed by 3 bases and the J gene end by 3 bases; junction bases not matched to a gene: 9. In germline, CDR1 is LGHNT, CDR2 FRNRAP. CDR3 residues: CASGFLGGTGFYEQYF. The CDR3 DNA reads TGTGCTAGTGGTTTTCTAGGCGGGACAGGGTTCTACGAGCAGTACTTC.

The chain couples TRBV21-1 to TRBJ2-7; the table calls TRBD2, which could not be checked here. TRBV21-1 is a recognized pseudogene. The CDR3 has 18 residues. The CDR3 here is CASSKRARTGIRGYEQYF. The CDR3 DNA reads as TGTGCCAGCAGCAAAAGGGCCCGTACCGGGATTAGAGGCTACGAGCAGTACTTC.

CDR3 loop: CASDRGTTYEAFF. The DNA for the CDR3 is TGTGCCAGCGACAGGGGGACAACTTACGAAGCTTTCTTT. This chain joins TRBV2 and TRBJ1-1; 9 positions match TRBD1. The CDR3 loop spans 13 amino acids. Looked up from germline, CDR1 is SNHLY and CDR2 is FYNNEI. J gave up 8 bases and V 8 bases, and 9 bases lay outside the gene matches.

This clone was observed once. This rearrangement joins TRBV10-2 to TRBJ2-7; possible D gene TRBD1, 6 bases. The germline CDR1 and CDR2 sequences are WSHSY and SAAADI. The CDR3 covers 15 residues. V dropped 2 bases and J dropped 0 bases, with 11 bases sitting between them. The CDR3 bases are TGCGCCAGCAGTGAGGGACAGATGAACTCCTACGAGCAGTACTTC. Translated, it gives CASSEGQMNSYEQYF.

CDR3 nucleotide sequence: TGTGCCAGCAGCCGAGCCGAGGCGAATGAGCAGTTCTTC. It is translated as CASSRAEANEQFF. This chain connects TRBV4-2 to TRBJ2-1; D unclear. Germline loops: CDR1 LGHNA, CDR2 YNFKEQ. V was clipped by 4 bases and J by 7 bases, with 11 bases between them. There are 13 residues in the CDR3.

This sequence joins TRBV5-8 and TRBJ1-2; no clear D. V was shortened by 4 bases and J by 8 bases, with 12 bases between the two germline ends. The CDR3 sequence is 12 residues long. Germline CDR1 is SGHTS and CDR2 is YDEGEE. The CDR3 nucleotides are TGTGCCAGCAGCCTGACGGTTTCGGGCTACACCTTC. This gives the protein CASSLTVSGYTF.

This chain joins TRBV13 and TRBJ2-7, with a tentative D call TRBD1 (5 bases). This CDR3 is built from 15 residues. Per germline, CDR1 PRHDT and CDR2 FYEKMQ (reference sequence). Trimming shortened V by 0 bases and J by 5 bases, and 14 bases separated the two germline ends. The CDR3 DNA reads TGTGCCAGCAGCTTAGGTTGGGGCCCCTCAAACGAGCAGTACTTC. Residues: CASSLGWGPSNEQYF. Using reference TRBV13 and TRBJ2-7 for the parts outside the CDR3, the full variable domain is AAGVIQSPRHLIKEKRETATLKCYPIPRHDTVYWYQQGPGQDPQFLISFYEKMQSDKGSIPDRFSAQQFSDYHSELNMSSLELGDSALYFCASSLGWGPSNEQYFGPGTRLTVT.

V usage is TRBV7-6 and J usage is TRBJ1-1, with D unresolved. The germline gives CDR1 SGHVS, CDR2 FNYEAQ. V lost 6 bases and J 0 bases, leaving 11 bases between the germline ends. The CDR3 loop spans 14 amino acids. CDR3 sequence (DNA): TGTGCCAGCAGACCCGGATACATGAACACTGAAGCTTTCTTT. Translated: CASRPGYMNTEAFF. Complete variable domain (other parts from reference TRBV7-6 and TRBJ1-1): GAGVSQSPRYKVTKRGQDVALRCDPISGHVSLYWYRQALGQGPEFLTYFNYEAQQDKSGLPNDRFSAERPEGSISTLTIQRTEQRDSAMYRCASRPGYMNTEAFFGQGTRLTVV.

The gene calls are TRBV11-2 and TRBJ2-7, with a weak D call TRBD2 (6 bases). Trimming removed 7 bases at V and 2 bases at J, with 12 bases between. There are 13 residues in the CDR3. The V gene's germline CDR1 is SGHAT and CDR2 FQNNGV. CDR3 residues: CASTVGGAYEQYF. For the CDR3, the DNA is TGTGCCAGCACCGTCGGGGGTGCCTACGAGCAGTACTTC. Supplemented by reference TRBV11-2 and TRBJ2-7, the full variable domain reads EAGVAQSPRYKIIEKRQSVAFWCNPISGHATLYWYQQILGQGPKLLIQFQNNGVVDDSQLPKDRFSAERLKGVDSTLKIQPAKLEDSAVYLCASTVGGAYEQYFGPGTRLTVT.

This clone has only one observation. The CDR3 is CAWSVPLNTDTQYF. CDR3 coding DNA: TGTGCCTGGAGTGTACCCCTTAACACAGATACGCAGTATTTT. The chain joins TRBV30 to TRBJ2-3; D is ambiguous. Looked up from germline, CDR1 is GTSNPN and CDR2 is SVGIG (reference sequence). Trimming cost V 0 bases and J 2 bases, with 9 bases left between them. The CDR3 spans 14 residues.

V is TRBV7-2 and J is TRBJ1-5, with TRBD1 matching over 11 bases. Unmatched junction bases numbered 13, after V lost 2 bases and J lost 4 bases. The CDR3 loop spans 19 amino acids. From germline, CDR1 is SGHTA and CDR2 FQGNSA. CDR3 in DNA: TGTGCCAGCAGCTTATCTCCCGGGACAGGGGGATGGTGGAATCAGCCCCAGCATTTT. Its protein product is CASSLSPGTGGWWNQPQHF.

V gene TRBV2 combines with J gene TRBJ1-2; possibly TRBD1 for D (6 bases). Deletions cut 7 bases from V and 8 bases from J, with 17 bases between. Germline CDR1 reads SNHLY; CDR2 reads FYNNEI. The CDR3 extends over 13 amino acids. CDR3 DNA sequence: TGTGCCAGCATCGGGGGGCCAAGCAGCGGCTACACCTTC. Translating it yields CASIGGPSSGYTF.

The rearrangement joins TRBV11-2 to TRBJ2-4, with TRBD1 identical over 8 bases. CDR1 is SGHAT and CDR2 is FQNNGV in the germline V gene. The CDR3 spans 15 residues. V shed 0 bases and J 7 bases; nucleotides not matched to a gene: 5. The CDR3 bases are TGTGCCAGCAGCTTAGAACGGCAGGGGGCGAACATTCAGTACTTC. Translated: CASSLERQGANIQYF.

The chain carries TRBV9 and TRBJ1-1; tentatively, D is TRBD1 (5 bases). The V and J ends lost 3 bases and 7 bases respectively, with 13 bases between them. The V gene's germline CDR1 is SGDLS and CDR2 YYNGEE. The CDR3 runs to 13 residues. CDR3 in DNA: TGTGCCAGCAGCGGGGTCCAGGGCGGTGAAGCTTTCTTT. Encoded protein: CASSGVQGGEAFF. The variable domain in full, with the rest retrieved from reference TRBV9 and TRBJ1-1, is DSGVTQTPKHLITATGQRVTLRCSPRSGDLSVYWYQQSLDQGLQFLIQYYNGEERAKGNILERFSAQQFPDLHSELNLSSLELGDSALYFCASSGVQGGEAFFGQGTRLTVV.

Comment on this clone: A junction end diverges from the germline sequence, so it may reflect a read error. V gene TRBV7-7 combines with J gene TRBJ2-7; tentative D call: TRBD1 (6 bases). Germline assignment: CDR1 SSHAT and CDR2 FNYEAQ (reference sequence). The CDR3 loop spans 13 amino acids. The DNA for the CDR3 is TGTGCTAGCAGCCCCGGCAGGGGATACGAGCAGTACTTC. Translation gives CASSPGRGYEQYF.

The gene calls are TRBV7-6 and TRBJ2-7; no clear D gene. Germline lookup yields CDR1 SGHVS and CDR2 FNYEAQ. V was trimmed by 4 bases and J by 2 bases, leaving 9 bases between them. The CDR3 extends over 13 amino acids. CDR3: CASSSDSPYEQYF. The CDR3 nucleotides read TGTGCCAGCAGCTCCGACTCACCCTACGAGCAGTACTTC.

The chain uses TRBV7-9 and TRBJ2-1; 12 bases agree with TRBD2. J gave up 7 bases and V 5 bases, and 6 bases lay outside the gene matches. The CDR3 has 15 amino acids. Per the germline V gene, CDR1 is SEHNR and CDR2 is FQNEAQ (reference sequence). CDR3 nucleotide sequence: TGTGCCAGCAGCGTCCTAGCGGGGGGGCTTAATGAGCAGTTCTTC. Translating gives CASSVLAGGLNEQFF.